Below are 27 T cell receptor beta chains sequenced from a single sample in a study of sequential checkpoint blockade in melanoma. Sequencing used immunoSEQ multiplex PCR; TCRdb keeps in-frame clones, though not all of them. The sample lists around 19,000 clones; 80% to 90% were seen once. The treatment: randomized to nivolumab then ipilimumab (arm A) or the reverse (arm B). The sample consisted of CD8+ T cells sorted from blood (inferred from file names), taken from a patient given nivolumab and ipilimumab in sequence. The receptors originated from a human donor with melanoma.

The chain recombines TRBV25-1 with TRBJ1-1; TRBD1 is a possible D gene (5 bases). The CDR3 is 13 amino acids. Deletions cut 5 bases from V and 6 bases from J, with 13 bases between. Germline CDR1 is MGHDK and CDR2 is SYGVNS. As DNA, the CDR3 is TGTGCCAGCAGTAAAACAGGTAACGCTGAAGCTTTCTTT. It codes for CASSKTGNAEAFF.

The CDR3 spells CASSQDWSLERPWETQYF. CDR3 nucleotides: TGTGCCAGCAGCCAAGATTGGTCTCTCGAGCGGCCCTGGGAGACCCAGTACTTC. The genes are TRBV4-2 and TRBJ2-5; D might be TRBD2 (5 bases). Trimming shortened V by 0 bases and J by 5 bases, and 22 bases separated the two germline ends. There are 18 residues in the CDR3. The germline CDR1 and CDR2 sequences are LGHNA and YNFKEQ.

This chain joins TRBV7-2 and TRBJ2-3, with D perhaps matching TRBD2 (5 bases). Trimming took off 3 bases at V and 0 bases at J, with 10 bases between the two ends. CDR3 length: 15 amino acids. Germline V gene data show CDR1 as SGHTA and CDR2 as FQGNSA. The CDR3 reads CASSFGLGSTDTQYF. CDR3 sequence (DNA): TGTGCCAGCAGCTTCGGACTGGGTAGCACAGATACGCAGTATTTT.

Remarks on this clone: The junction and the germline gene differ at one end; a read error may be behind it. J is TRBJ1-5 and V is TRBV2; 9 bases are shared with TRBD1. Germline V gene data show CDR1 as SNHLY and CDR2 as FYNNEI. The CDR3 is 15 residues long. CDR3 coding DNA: TGTGCCAGAAGTGACAGGGGGGCCCCCAATCAGCCCCAGCATTTT. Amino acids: CARSDRGAPNQPQHF.

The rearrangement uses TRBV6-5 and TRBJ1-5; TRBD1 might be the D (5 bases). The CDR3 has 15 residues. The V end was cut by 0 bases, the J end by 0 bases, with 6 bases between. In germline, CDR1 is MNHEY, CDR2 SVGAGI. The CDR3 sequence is CASSYSTVSNQPQHF. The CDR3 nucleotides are TGTGCCAGCAGTTACTCGACAGTTAGCAATCAGCCCCAGCATTTT.

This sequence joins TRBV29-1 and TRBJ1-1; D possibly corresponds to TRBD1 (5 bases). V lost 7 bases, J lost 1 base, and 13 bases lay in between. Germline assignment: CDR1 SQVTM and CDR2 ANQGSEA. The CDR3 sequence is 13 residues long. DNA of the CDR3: TGCAGCGCCGCCGGGGGGGAGAACACTGAAGCTTTCTTT. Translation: CSAAGGENTEAFF.

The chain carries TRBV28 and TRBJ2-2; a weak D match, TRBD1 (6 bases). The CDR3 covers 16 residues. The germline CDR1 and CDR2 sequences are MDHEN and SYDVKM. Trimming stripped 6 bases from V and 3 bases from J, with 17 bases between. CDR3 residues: CASSEFGTHYTGELFF. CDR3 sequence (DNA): TGTGCCAGCAGCGAATTTGGGACACATTACACCGGGGAGCTGTTTTTT.

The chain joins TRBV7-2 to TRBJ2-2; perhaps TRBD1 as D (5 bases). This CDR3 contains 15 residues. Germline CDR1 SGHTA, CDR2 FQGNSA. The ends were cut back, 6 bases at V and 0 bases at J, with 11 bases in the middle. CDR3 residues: CASRGGQANTGELFF. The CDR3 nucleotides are TGTGCCAGCAGGGGTGGACAAGCGAACACCGGGGAGCTGTTTTTT.

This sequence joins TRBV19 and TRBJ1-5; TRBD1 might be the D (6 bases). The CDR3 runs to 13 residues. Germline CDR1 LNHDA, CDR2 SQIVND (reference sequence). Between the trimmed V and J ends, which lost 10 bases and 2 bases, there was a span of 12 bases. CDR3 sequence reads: CATQGGGNQPQHF. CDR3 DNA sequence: TGTGCCACTCAAGGGGGAGGCAATCAGCCCCAGCATTTT.

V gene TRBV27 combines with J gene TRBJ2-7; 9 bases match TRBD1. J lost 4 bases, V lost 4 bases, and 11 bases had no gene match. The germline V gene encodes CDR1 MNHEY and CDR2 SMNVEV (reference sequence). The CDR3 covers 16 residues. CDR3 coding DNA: TGTGCCAGCAGTTCGCCCCCCCTACAGGGGGCTTACGAGCAGTACTTC. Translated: CASSSPPLQGAYEQYF.

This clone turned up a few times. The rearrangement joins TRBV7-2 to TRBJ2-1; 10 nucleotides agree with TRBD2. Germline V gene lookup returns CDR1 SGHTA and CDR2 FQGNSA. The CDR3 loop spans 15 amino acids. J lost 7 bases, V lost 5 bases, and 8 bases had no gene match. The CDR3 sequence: CASSPRSGGVNEQFF. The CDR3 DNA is TGTGCCAGCAGCCCCAGGAGCGGGGGGGTAAATGAGCAGTTCTTC.

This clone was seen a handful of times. In DNA form, the CDR3 reads TGTGCCAGCAGCCAAGATGGAGGGTACCAGCCCCAGCATTTT. Translating gives CASSQDGGYQPQHF. This chain joins TRBV7-9 and TRBJ1-5; D ambiguous. This CDR3 is 14 amino acids long. V lost 5 bases and J lost 7, with 15 bases in between. Germline loops: CDR1 SEHNR, CDR2 FQNEAQ (reference sequence).

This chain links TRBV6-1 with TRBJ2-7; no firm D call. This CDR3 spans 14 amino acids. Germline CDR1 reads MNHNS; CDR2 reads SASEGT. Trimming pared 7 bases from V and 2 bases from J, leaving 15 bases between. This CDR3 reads CASMSTQRAYEQYF. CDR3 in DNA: TGTGCCAGCATGTCGACCCAGCGAGCCTACGAGCAGTACTTC.

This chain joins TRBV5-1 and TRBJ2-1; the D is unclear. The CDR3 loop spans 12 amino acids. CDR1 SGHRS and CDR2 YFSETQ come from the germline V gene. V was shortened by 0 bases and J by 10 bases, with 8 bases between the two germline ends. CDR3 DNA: TGCGCCAGCAGCTTGGAGCATCCCGAGCAGTTCTTC. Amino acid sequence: CASSLEHPEQFF.

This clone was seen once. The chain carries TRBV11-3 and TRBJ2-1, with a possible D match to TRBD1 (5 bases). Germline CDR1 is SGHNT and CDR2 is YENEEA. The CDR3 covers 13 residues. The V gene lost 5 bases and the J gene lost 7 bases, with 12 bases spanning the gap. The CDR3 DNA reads TGTGCCAGCAGCCCGGACCAGGGAAATGAGCAGTTCTTC. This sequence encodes CASSPDQGNEQFF.

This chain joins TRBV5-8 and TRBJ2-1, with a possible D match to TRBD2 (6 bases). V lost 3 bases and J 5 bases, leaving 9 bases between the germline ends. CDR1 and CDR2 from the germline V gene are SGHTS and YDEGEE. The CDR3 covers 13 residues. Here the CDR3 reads CASSSTSNNEQFF. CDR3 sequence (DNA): TGTGCCAGCAGCTCAACTAGCAACAATGAGCAGTTCTTC. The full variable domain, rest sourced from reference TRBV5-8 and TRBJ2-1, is EAGVTQSPTHLIKTRGQQATLRCSPISGHTSVYWYQQALGLGLQFLLWYDEGEERNRGNFPPRFSGRQFPNYSSELNVNALELEDSALYLCASSSTSNNEQFFGPGTRLTVL.

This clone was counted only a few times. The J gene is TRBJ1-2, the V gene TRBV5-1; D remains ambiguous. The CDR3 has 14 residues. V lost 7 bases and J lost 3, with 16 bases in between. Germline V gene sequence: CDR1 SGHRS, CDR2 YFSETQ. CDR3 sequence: CASSVLPGYYGYTF. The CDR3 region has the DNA TGCGCCAGCTCCGTCCTTCCGGGATACTATGGCTACACCTTC.

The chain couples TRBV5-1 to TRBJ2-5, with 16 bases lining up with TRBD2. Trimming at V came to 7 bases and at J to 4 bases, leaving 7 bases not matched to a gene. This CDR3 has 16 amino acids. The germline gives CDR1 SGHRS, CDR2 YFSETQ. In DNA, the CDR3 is TGCGCCAGCTCGGGACTAGCGGGGGGGCCAGTAGAGACCCAGTACTTC. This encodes CASSGLAGGPVETQYF. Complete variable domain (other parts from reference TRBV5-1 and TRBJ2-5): KAGVTQTPRYLIKTRGQQVTLSCSPISGHRSVSWYQQTPGQGLQFLFEYFSETQRNKGNFPGRFSGRQFSNSRSEMNVSTLELGDSALYLCASSGLAGGPVETQYFGPGTRLLVL.

The CDR3 spells CASSARDRVVVDYGYTF. The CDR3 DNA follows: TGTGCCAGCAGTGCCCGGGACAGGGTCGTGGTGGACTATGGCTACACCTTC. The J gene is TRBJ1-2, the V gene TRBV27; 9 nucleotides line up with TRBD1. Germline V gene sequence: CDR1 MNHEY, CDR2 SMNVEV (reference sequence). V lost 5 bases, J lost 3 bases, and 13 bases stayed unmatched. CDR3 length: 17 amino acids.

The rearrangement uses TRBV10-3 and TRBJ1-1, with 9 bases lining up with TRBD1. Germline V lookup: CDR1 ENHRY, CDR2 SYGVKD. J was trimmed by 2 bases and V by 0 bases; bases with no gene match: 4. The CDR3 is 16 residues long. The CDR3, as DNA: TGTGCCATCAGTGAGTCGGGGGGACAGGGAAACACTGAAGCTTTCTTT. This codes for CAISESGGQGNTEAFF.

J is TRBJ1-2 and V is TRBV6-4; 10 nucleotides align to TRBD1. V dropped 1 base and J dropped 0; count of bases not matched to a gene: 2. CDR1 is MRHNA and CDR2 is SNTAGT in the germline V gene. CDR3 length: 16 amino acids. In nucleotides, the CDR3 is TGTGCCAGCAGTGACTGGACAGGGGGTTCTAACTATGGCTACACCTTC. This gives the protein CASSDWTGGSNYGYTF.

The CDR3 loop is CASSLAVRQGSDEQYF. The DNA for the CDR3 is TGCGCCAGCAGCTTGGCCGTGAGACAGGGCAGCGACGAGCAGTACTTC. The J gene is TRBJ2-7, the V gene TRBV5-1, with 7 bases that match TRBD1. V shed 0 bases and J 5 bases; nucleotides not matched to a gene: 11. Germline V gene data show CDR1 as SGHRS and CDR2 as YFSETQ. CDR3 length: 16 amino acids.

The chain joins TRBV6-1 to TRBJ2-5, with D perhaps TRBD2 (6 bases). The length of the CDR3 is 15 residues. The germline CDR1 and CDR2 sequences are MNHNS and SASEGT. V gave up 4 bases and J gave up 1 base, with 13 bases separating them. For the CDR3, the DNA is TGTGCCAGCAGTGGTCGGGGAGGAGGCCAAGAGACCCAGTACTTC. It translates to CASSGRGGGQETQYF.

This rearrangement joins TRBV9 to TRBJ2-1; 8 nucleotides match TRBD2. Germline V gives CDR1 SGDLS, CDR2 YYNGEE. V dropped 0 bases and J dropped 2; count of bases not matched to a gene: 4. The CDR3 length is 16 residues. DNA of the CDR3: TGTGCCAGCAGCGTAGACGGGAGGGATGCCTACAATGAGCAGTTCTTC. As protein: CASSVDGRDAYNEQFF.

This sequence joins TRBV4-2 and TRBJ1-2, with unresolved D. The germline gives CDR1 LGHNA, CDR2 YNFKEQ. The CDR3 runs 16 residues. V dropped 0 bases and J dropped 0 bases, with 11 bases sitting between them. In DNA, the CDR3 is TGTGCCAGCAGCCAAGATATCGGGTCTTCTAACTATGGCTACACCTTC. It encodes CASSQDIGSSNYGYTF.

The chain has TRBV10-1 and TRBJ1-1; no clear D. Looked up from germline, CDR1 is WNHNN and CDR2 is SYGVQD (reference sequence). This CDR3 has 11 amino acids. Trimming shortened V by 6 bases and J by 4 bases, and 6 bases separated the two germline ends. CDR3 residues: CASSSGTEAFF. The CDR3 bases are TGCGCCAGCAGCTCCGGCACTGAAGCTTTCTTT.

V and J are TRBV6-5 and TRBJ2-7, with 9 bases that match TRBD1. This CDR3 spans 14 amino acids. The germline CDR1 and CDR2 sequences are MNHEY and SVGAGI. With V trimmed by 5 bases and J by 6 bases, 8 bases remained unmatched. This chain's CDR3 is CASSGPRTGVEQYF. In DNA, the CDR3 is TGTGCCAGCAGTGGTCCCCGGACAGGGGTCGAGCAGTACTTC.